One and the same sample provided the 8 T cell receptor beta chains below, sequenced in a study of cytomegalovirus exposure and HLA in healthy donors. Both 60 Vbeta primers and 13 Jbeta primers went into the PCR. Libraries were prepared by immunoSEQ multiplex PCR; TCRdb keeps only in-frame clonotypes and omits some of them. The sample lists 90,000 to 120,000 clones; 74% were seen once. The sample was PBMCs. These receptors were collected from a woman between 40 and 55 years old in good health and CMV-seropositive.

The V call is TRBV5-1, the J call TRBJ2-3; D may be TRBD2 (6 bases). V lost 0 bases and J lost 3, with 14 bases in between. This CDR3 is 16 amino acids long. Germline loops: CDR1 SGHRS, CDR2 YFSETQ. CDR3 in amino acids: CASSLGGDFSTDTQYF. CDR3 coding DNA: TGCGCCAGCAGCTTGGGGGGGGATTTTTCGACAGATACGCAGTATTTT.

V is TRBV7-9 and J is TRBJ2-7; the D gene is possibly TRBD1 (5 bases). Trimming cost V 6 bases and J 1 base, with 7 bases left between them. Germline lookup yields CDR1 SEHNR and CDR2 FQNEAQ (reference sequence). This CDR3 has 12 amino acids. CDR3 in amino acids: CASSTGSYEQYF. In DNA, the CDR3 is TGTGCCAGCAGTACAGGTTCCTACGAGCAGTACTTC.

The V and J genes are TRBV5-8 and TRBJ1-3, with 7 bases lining up with TRBD1. CDR1 and CDR2 from the germline V gene are SGHTS and YDEGEE. The CDR3 totals 17 residues. V was clipped by 3 bases and J by 2 bases; unmatched bases: 11. The CDR3 protein is CASSSGTAKFAGNTIYF. The CDR3 DNA follows: TGTGCCAGCAGCTCCGGGACAGCGAAATTCGCTGGAAACACCATATATTTT.

V is TRBV30 and J is TRBJ2-7; no reliable D call. CDR1 and CDR2 (germline): GTSNPN, SVGIG (reference sequence). The CDR3 totals 14 residues. The V and J ends lost 3 bases and 3 bases respectively, with 15 bases between them. This CDR3 is CAWRPTAGRYEQYF. CDR3 DNA sequence: TGTGCCTGGAGACCCACCGCTGGCCGCTACGAGCAGTACTTC. The entire variable domain, with the rest obtained from reference TRBV30 and TRBJ2-7, is as follows: SQTIHQWPATLVQPVGSPLSLECTVEGTSNPNLYWYRQAAGRGLQLLFYSVGIGQISSEVPQNLSASRPQDRQFILSSKKLLLSDSGFYLCAWRPTAGRYEQYFGPGTRLTVT.

The chain combines TRBV5-4 with TRBJ1-5, with TRBD1 matching 7 bases. The CDR3 extends over 19 amino acids. The trim removed 0 bases at V and 4 bases at J, leaving 16 bases unmatched. Per the germline V gene, CDR1 is SGHNT and CDR2 is YYREEE (reference sequence). The CDR3 sequence is CASSLETGTANFFNQPQHF. CDR3 coding DNA: TGTGCCAGCAGCTTGGAAACCGGGACAGCTAACTTTTTTAATCAGCCCCAGCATTTT.

This clone was counted a single time. CDR3 residues: CASSAGQGTEQYF. CDR3 DNA sequence: TGCGCCAGCAGCGCCGGACAGGGCACCGAGCAGTACTTC. This sequence joins TRBV5-1 and TRBJ2-7, with 8 nucleotides matching TRBD1. CDR3 length equals 13 residues. The J segment lost 6 bases and the V segment lost 4 bases, leaving 6 bases of the junction unmatched. Germline CDR1 is SGHRS and CDR2 is YFSETQ.

This chain links TRBV30 with TRBJ2-7, with D perhaps matching TRBD2 (7 bases). This CDR3 contains 15 residues. Germline loops: CDR1 GTSNPN, CDR2 SVGIG (reference sequence). Trimming removed 0 bases at V and 10 bases at J, with 22 bases between. The CDR3 DNA is TGTGCCTGGAGTGTCAACCTTTCCTCGGGGGGCGCACAGTACTTC. Amino acids: CAWSVNLSSGGAQYF.

This chain links TRBV7-3 with TRBJ2-3, with 9 bases that match TRBD2. Germline assignment: CDR1 SGHTA and CDR2 FQGTGA. CDR3 length: 16 residues. The junction had 8 bases not matched to a gene; V was cut back by 0 bases and J by 7 bases. The CDR3 loop reads CASSLTRSGGMNTQYF. For the CDR3, the DNA is TGTGCCAGCAGCTTAACGCGGAGCGGGGGGATGAATACGCAGTATTTT.